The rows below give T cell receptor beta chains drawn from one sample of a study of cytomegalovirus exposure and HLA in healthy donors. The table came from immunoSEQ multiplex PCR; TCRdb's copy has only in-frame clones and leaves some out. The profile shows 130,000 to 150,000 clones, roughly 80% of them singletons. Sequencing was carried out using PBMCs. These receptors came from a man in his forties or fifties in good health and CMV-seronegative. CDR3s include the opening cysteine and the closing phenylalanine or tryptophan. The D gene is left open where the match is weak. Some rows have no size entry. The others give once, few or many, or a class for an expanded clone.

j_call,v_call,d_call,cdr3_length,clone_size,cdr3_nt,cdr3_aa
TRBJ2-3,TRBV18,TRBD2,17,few,TGTGCCAGCTCACACTCTGGACTAGCGGGGGGCACAGATACGCAGTATTTT,CASSHSGLAGGTDTQYF
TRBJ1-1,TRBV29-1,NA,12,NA,TGCAGCGTTAGGGAGGCGAACACTGAAGCTTTCTTT,CSVREANTEAFF
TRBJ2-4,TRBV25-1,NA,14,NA,TGTGCCAGCAGTGATCTCACAGGGCTGAACATTCAGTACTTC,CASSDLTGLNIQYF
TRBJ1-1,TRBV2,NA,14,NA,TGTGCCAGCAGGGGCAGGAATTTGAACACTGAAGCTTTCTTT,CASRGRNLNTEAFF
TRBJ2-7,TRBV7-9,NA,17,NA,TGTGCCAGCAGCCGAATAACCGACAGGTCGTTCTCCTACGAGCAGTACTTC,CASSRITDRSFSYEQYF
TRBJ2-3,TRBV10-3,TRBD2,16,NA,TGTGCCATCACCCAAAGAATAGCGGGGAGCACAGATACGCAGTATTTT,CAITQRIAGSTDTQYF
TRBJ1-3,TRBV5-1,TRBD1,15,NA,TGCGCCAGCAGCTTTCGGACAGGGTCTGGAAACACCATATATTTT,CASSFRTGSGNTIYF
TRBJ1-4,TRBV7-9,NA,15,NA,TGTGCCAGCAGCTGGACGGGAGCAACTAATGAAAAACTGTTTTTT,CASSWTGATNEKLFF
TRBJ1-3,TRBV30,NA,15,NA,TGTGCCTGGAGTCCTCTGACCGGCGGTGGAAACACCATATATTTT,CAWSPLTGGGNTIYF
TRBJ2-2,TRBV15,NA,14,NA,TGTGCCACCAGCAGAGATCTTGACACCGGGGAGCTGTTTTTT,CATSRDLDTGELFF
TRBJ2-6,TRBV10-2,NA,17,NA,TGCGCCAGCAGCTGGGGCAGGGGCGCCGCCGGGGCCAACGTCCTGACTTTC,CASSWGRGAAGANVLTF
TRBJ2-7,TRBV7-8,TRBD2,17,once,TGTGCCAGCAGATCTGATAGCGGGGGGCTCCTCTCCTACGAGCAGTACTTC,CASRSDSGGLLSYEQYF
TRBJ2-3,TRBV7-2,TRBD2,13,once,TGTAGTTCGGGGGGAGGTAGGGCAGATACGCAGTATTTT,CSSGGGRADTQYF
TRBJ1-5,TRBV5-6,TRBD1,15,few,TGTGCCAGCAGCAGGCTGACAGGGGAGCATCAGCCCCAGCATTTT,CASSRLTGEHQPQHF
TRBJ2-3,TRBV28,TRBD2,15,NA,TGTGCCAGCAGTCTACTAGCGGGGGGCACAGATACGCAGTATTTT,CASSLLAGGTDTQYF